The clone carrying this T cell receptor (beta chain) was seen ten or more times. Its antigen remains unknown. This sample was taken from a study of T cells in Graves' hyperthyroidism and ophthalmopathy. Researchers amplified the TCR beta CDR3 regions from RNA transcripts. The primer set for the first-round RT-PCR of the TCR CDR3 was HTBI. TCRdb independently ran MiXCR on the multiplex PCR reads; one entry per CDR3 protein. This sample has about 500,000 distinct CDR3 sequences; roughly a sixth occur once, and the top ten carry around 19%. CDR3 length: 17 residues. Trimming cost V 2 bases and J 2 bases, with 17 bases left between them. Study outcomes and limitations: From stable hyperthyroidism, ophthalmopathy was set apart by a 13 V-J model.

It was uncontrolled infection, other autoimmune disease, pregnancy or lactation that excluded patients. Orbital computed tomography and thyroid ultrasound, together with serum TRAb and thyroxine and clinical symptoms, were used for diagnoses. The TCR originated in a woman aged 18-29 years with Graves' hyperthyroidism. The chain uses TRBV12-3 or TRBV12-4 and TRBJ2-3, with a tentative D call TRBD2 (7 bases). The sequencing sample was made of blood. CDR3 sequence: CASSLFSGGKYTDTQYF. The CDR3 DNA reads as TGTGCCAGCAGTTTATTTTCGGGGGGCAAGTACACAGATACGCAGTATTTT.